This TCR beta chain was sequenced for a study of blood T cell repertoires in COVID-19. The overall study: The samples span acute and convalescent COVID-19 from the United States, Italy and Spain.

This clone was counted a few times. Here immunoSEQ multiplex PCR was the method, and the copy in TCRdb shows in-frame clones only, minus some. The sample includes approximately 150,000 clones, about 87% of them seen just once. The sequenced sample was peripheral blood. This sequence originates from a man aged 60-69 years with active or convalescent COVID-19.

CDR3 sequence: CASSLGSRWADSTDTQYF. The CDR3 DNA is TGCGCCAGCAGCTTGGGTAGTAGGTGGGCAGATAGCACAGATACGCAGTATTTT. The chain combines TRBV5-1 with TRBJ2-3; D is uncertain. The germline V and J ends were trimmed by 0 bases and 0 bases, with 17 bases remaining between them. Germline loops: CDR1 SGHRS, CDR2 YFSETQ. There are 18 residues in the CDR3. Complete variable domain (other parts from reference TRBV5-1 and TRBJ2-3): KAGVTQTPRYLIKTRGQQVTLSCSPISGHRSVSWYQQTPGQGLQFLFEYFSETQRNKGNFPGRFSGRQFSNSRSEMNVSTLELGDSALYLCASSLGSRWADSTDTQYFGPGTRLTVL.